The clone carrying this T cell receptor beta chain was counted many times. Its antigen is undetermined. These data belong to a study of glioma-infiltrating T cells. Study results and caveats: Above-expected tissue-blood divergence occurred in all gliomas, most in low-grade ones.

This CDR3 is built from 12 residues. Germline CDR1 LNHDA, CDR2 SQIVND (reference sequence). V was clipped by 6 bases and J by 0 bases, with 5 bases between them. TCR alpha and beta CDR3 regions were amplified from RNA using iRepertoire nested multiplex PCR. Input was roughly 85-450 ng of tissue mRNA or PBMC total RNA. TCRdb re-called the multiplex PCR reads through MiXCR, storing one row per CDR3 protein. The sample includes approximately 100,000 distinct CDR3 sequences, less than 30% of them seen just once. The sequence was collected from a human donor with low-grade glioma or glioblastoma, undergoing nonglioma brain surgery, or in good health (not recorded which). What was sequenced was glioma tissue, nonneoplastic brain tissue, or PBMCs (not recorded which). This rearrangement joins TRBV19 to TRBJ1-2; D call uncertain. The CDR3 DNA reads TGTGCCAGTAGGGGTTCTAACTATGGCTACACCTTC. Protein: CASRGSNYGYTF.